This T cell receptor (beta chain) originates from a study of blood T cell repertoires in COVID-19 (dated by TCRdb to about 2020). Regarding the study in general: Collaborator samples came from the United States, Italy and Spain and covered acute and convalescent phases of COVID-19. The material from the prospective study consisted of cDNA or gDNA derived from T cells, B-cell-depleted T cells, or PBMCs. The dataset comprised deeply sampled blood TCRbeta repertoires from subjects exposed to, actively infected with, or recovered from COVID-19. The repertoires were released in a freely available public database intended as a resource for research on the immune response to SARS-CoV-2. The samples were drawn from two sources: the first 160 participants of the ongoing ImmuneRACE study, and 1,254 subjects contributed by 6 global collaborators. The sample metadata nearly always contained a de-identified subject ID, COVID-19 status, age in years and sex. Where available, HLA class I and class II types were taken from metadata supplied by the sample provider and were not determined by assay-based typing. Paper-wide results and their limitations: How much clinical and demographic metadata was included differed by source and by participant, and the metadata was provided uncurated.

Whole blood was collected in K2EDTA tubes by collaborating institutions according to the institutions' own protocols. For TCRbeta analysis, collaborator samples were shipped as frozen whole blood, as isolated PBMCs, or as DNA extracted from either sample type. The immunoSEQ Assay, a bias-controlled multiplex PCR, was used to amplify TCRbeta CDR3 regions from genomic DNA. As for how the authors treated the data: Nucleated cell counts per sample were estimated from amplification of reference gene primers within the assay. Sequence reads were collapsed and filtered to measure the absolute abundance of every unique TCRbeta CDR3 rearrangement. For each sample, productive Simpson clonality was calculated by taking the square root of Simpson's diversity index across productive rearrangements. TCRdb provides this immuneACCESS table in a form limited to in-frame rearrangements. Some clones are lacking; in checked studies, under half of them reflect an unresolved V gene, and why the rest are absent is not known. The V and J calls and clone size were taken over from that table, and D and trimming were inferred from the DNA. This sample has approximately 74,000 clones in its table, and approximately 80% of those were observed once. The ten most abundant clones make up 2.5% to 3% of the sample.

The germline V gene (reference sequence) gives CDR1 as SGHNT and CDR2 as YYREEE. Measured from the cysteine to the phenylalanine, the CDR3 is 14 residues long. Only CDR3 DNA remains: 42 bases, in frame from the first base. V and J are truncated by 5 bases and 0 bases respectively, leaving an intervening sequence of 11 bases. With respect to this clone: It has no known antigen specificity. Base qualities are not recorded, but no much larger clone differs from it by a single base.

Specimen: peripheral blood. The rearrangement combines TRBV5-4 with TRBJ1-1; 5 matching bases give a weak D call of TRBD1. This receptor was obtained from a man aged 80 or over with active or convalescent COVID-19. The DNA is as follows: TGTGCCAGCAGTACTTTGGACATGAACACTGAAGCTTTCTTT. Its translation is CASSTLDMNTEAFF.